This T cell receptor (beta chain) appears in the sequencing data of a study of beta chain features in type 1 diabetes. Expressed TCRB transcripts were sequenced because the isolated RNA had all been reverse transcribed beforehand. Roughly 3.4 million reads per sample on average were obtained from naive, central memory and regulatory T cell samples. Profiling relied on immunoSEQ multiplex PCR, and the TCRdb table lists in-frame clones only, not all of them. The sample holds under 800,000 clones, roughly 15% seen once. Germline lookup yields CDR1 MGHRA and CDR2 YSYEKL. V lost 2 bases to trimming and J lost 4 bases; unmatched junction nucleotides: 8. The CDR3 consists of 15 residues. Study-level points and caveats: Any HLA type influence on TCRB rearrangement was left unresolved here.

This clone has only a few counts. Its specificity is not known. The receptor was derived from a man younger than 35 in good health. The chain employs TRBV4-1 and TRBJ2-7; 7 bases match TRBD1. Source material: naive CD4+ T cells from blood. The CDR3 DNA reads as TGCGCCAGCAGCCAATCTGGACAGGTTTTGTACGAGCAGTACTTC. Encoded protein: CASSQSGQVLYEQYF.